A single sample is the source of the 12 T cell receptor beta chains below, sequenced in a study of T cell repertoires in cytomegalovirus infection (dated by TCRdb to between 2018 and 2021). Their antigens are not known. Sequencer: Illumina HiSeq 1500. The public reads were quality trimmed at Q25 with fastp and then assembled into clones with MiXCR by TCRdb, keeping productive beta chains. Each entry merges the rows of one CDR3 protein and shows their most common DNA and genes. In this sample the table shows 700,000 to 950,000 distinct CDR3 sequences, around a third of which occur a single time. Of the sample, 9.5% to 15% falls within the top ten clones. The treatment or condition label corresponds to: in vitro stimulation with specific CMV peptide epitopes to enrich CMV-specific T cells. The sample here was cultured CD8+ T cells from PBMCs, taken from culture after CMV antigen stimulation. These receptors all stem from a human donor in good health (CMV status not recorded). Some clones in this sample may be carry-over from other donors' samples.

This clonotype was recorded a few times. The V and J genes are TRBV15 and TRBJ1-2; no reliable D call. Deletions cut 0 bases from V and 8 bases from J, with 16 bases between. The CDR3 covers 15 residues. In germline, CDR1 is LNHNV, CDR2 YYDKDF (reference sequence). In DNA, the CDR3 is TGTGCCACCAGCAGAGATCGGCAGGCTAGGGTGGGCTACACCTTC. This codes for CATSRDRQARVGYTF.

This clonotype was detected once. The chain uses TRBV4-3 and TRBJ2-1; D is perhaps TRBD2 (7 bases). The CDR3 runs 16 residues. Per the germline V gene, CDR1 is LGHNA and CDR2 is YSLEER. Trimming left V 0 bases short and J 5 bases short, with 14 bases between. The CDR3 loop is CASSQDGGGRNNEQFF. The CDR3 DNA sequence: TGCGCCAGCAGCCAAGATGGGGGGGGCAGGAACAATGAGCAGTTCTTC.

Notes on this clonotype: One base away lies a much larger clone, so this may be a sequencing read error. The chain employs TRBV7-2 and TRBJ1-1; 9 bases match TRBD1. This CDR3 region has 13 residues. From germline, CDR1 is SGHTA and CDR2 FQGNSA. The CDR3 spells CVSSVGQGFEAFF. In DNA, the CDR3 is TGTGTCAGCAGCGTAGGACAGGGGTTTGAAGCTTTCTTT.

V is TRBV12-3 or TRBV12-4 and J is TRBJ2-4, with 11 nucleotides matching TRBD1. The CDR3 has 17 amino acids. J was trimmed by 3 bases and V by 5 bases; bases with no gene match: 9. CDR3 protein: CASSPRTGGADKNIQYF. In DNA form, the CDR3 reads TGTGCCAGCAGTCCAAGGACAGGGGGCGCTGACAAAAACATTCAGTACTTC.

This clonotype was seen ten or more times. The genes are TRBV27 and TRBJ1-4; no firm D call. This CDR3 is 15 amino acids long. V was trimmed by 6 bases and J by 8 bases, leaving 19 bases between them. In germline, CDR1 is MNHEY, CDR2 SMNVEV (reference sequence). In DNA form, the CDR3 reads TGTGCCAGCAGCGCCTTTGGCTTTGGACCGGAAAAACTGTTTTTT. This encodes CASSAFGFGPEKLFF.

This clonotype was picked up a small number of times. The gene calls are TRBV7-9 and TRBJ2-6; TRBD1 agrees at 9 bases. Germline lookup yields CDR1 SEHNR and CDR2 FQNEAQ (reference sequence). This CDR3 has 19 amino acids. The V segment lost 5 bases and the J segment 0 bases; nucleotides outside the gene matches: 11. CDR3 protein: CASSTPRDRDFSGANVLTF. DNA of the CDR3: TGTGCCAGCAGCACCCCCCGGGACAGGGATTTCTCTGGGGCCAACGTCCTGACTTTC. Full variable domain (remainder filled in from reference TRBV7-9 and TRBJ2-6): DTGVSQNPRHKITKRGQNVTFRCDPISEHNRLYWYRQTLGQGPEFLTYFQNEAQLEKSRLLSDRFSAERPKGSFSTLEIQRTEQGDSAMYLCASSTPRDRDFSGANVLTFGAGSRLTVL.

The chain recombines TRBV5-4 with TRBJ1-1, with TRBD1 matching over 9 bases. This CDR3 spans 16 amino acids. Germline loops: CDR1 SGHNT, CDR2 YYREEE (reference sequence). V lost 9 bases to trimming and J lost 6 bases; unmatched junction nucleotides: 18. The chain's CDR3 is CATTLKTGGPRAEAFF. CDR3 sequence (DNA): TGTGCCACCACCCTAAAAACAGGGGGCCCGAGGGCTGAAGCTTTCTTT.

This chain uses TRBV20-1 with TRBJ1-5; TRBD1 might be the D (5 bases). The germline V and J ends were trimmed by 0 bases and 5 bases, with 17 bases remaining between them. There are 16 residues in the CDR3. The germline V gene encodes CDR1 DFQATT and CDR2 SNEGSKA (reference sequence). CDR3 DNA sequence: TGCAGTGCTAGAGACTACGGGGGGGAAATAGATCAGCCCCAGCATTTT. Protein: CSARDYGGEIDQPQHF.

This clonotype was observed at least ten times. This chain joins TRBV7-2 and TRBJ1-1; tentatively, D is TRBD1 (5 bases). The CDR3 is made up of 10 amino acids. Per germline, CDR1 SGHTA and CDR2 FQGNSA. V dropped 3 bases and J dropped 11 bases, with 7 bases sitting between them. The CDR3 bases are TGTGCCAGCAGCTTCGGGGCGGCTTTCTTT. Protein product: CASSFGAAFF.

This clonotype has only a few counts. J is TRBJ2-2 and V is TRBV4-2, with 10 bases matching TRBD2. The CDR3 has 17 residues. The germline gives CDR1 LGHNA, CDR2 YNFKEQ. Trimming at V came to 3 bases and at J to 3 bases, leaving 7 bases not matched to a gene. In DNA form, the CDR3 reads TGTGCCAGCAGCCAGTCCAGCGGGGGGGCCGACACCGGGGAGCTGTTTTTT. It codes for CASSQSSGGADTGELFF.

This clonotype came up a few times. The chain couples TRBV3-1 to TRBJ2-3; D perhaps matches TRBD1 (5 bases). Germline lookup yields CDR1 LGHDT and CDR2 YNNKEL (reference sequence). Trimming took off 3 bases at V and 9 bases at J, with 22 bases between the two ends. The CDR3 spans 16 residues. CDR3 region: CASSHPQVDREMTQYF. DNA of the CDR3: TGTGCCAGCAGCCATCCCCAAGTCGACAGAGAGATGACGCAGTATTTT.

In its sample, this clonotype was seen many times. The chain is built from TRBV27 and TRBJ2-7, with D possibly being TRBD1 (6 bases). V was clipped by 3 bases and J by 1 base, with 7 bases between them. The CDR3 contains 13 residues. Germline V lookup: CDR1 MNHEY, CDR2 SMNVEV (reference sequence). In DNA, the CDR3 is TGTGCCAGCAGTTTGACAGGTTCCTACGAGCAGTACTTC. This encodes CASSLTGSYEQYF.